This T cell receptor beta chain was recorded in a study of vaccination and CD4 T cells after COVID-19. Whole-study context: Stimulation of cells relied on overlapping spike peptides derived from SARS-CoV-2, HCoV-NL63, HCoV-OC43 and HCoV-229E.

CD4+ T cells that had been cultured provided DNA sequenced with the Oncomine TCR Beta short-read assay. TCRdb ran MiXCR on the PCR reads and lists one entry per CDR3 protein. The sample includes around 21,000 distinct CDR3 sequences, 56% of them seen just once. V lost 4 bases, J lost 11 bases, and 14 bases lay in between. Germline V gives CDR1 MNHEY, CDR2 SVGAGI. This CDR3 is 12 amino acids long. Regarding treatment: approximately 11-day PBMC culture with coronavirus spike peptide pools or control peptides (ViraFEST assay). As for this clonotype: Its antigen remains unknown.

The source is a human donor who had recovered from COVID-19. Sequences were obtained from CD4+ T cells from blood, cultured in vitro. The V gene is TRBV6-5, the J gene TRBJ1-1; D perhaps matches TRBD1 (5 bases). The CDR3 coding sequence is TGTGCCAGCAGTTCAGGGCTACAAAGGGCTTTCTTT. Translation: CASSSGLQRAFF.